This TCR beta chain is drawn from a study of T cell responses to AZD1222 COVID-19 vaccine. This CDR3 has 17 residues. Germline CDR1 reads LNHDA; CDR2 reads SQIVND (reference sequence). Losses at the gene ends were 5 bases for V and 8 bases for J; bases not matched to a gene: 15. The protocol was immunoSEQ multiplex PCR, while the TCRdb copy is restricted to in-frame clones and leaves out a portion. The sample shows about 140,000 clones, around 87% of them seen only once. This receptor was taken from an adult in good health. The rearrangement uses TRBV19 and TRBJ1-2; 12 nucleotides agree with TRBD1. Sequencing was performed on peripheral blood, taken on day 0 of AZD1222 vaccination. The CDR3 here is CASSYDGGTGGRNGYTF. The CDR3 DNA reads as TGTGCCAGTAGTTACGATGGGGGGACAGGGGGCCGGAACGGCTACACCTTC.